These 19 T cell receptor beta chains originate from one sample sequenced in a study of blood T cell repertoires in COVID-19. TCRdb's table, derived via immunoSEQ multiplex PCR, lists solely in-frame clones and lacks some. This sample yields 250,000 or so clones, of which about 83% are seen a single time; more than 5.5% belongs to the top ten. Source material: peripheral blood. The receptor source for this set is a human donor in a cohort sampled during active COVID-19.

In its sample, this clone was seen once. This chain uses TRBV20-1 with TRBJ2-7, with 7 bases lining up with TRBD1. The V gene's germline CDR1 is DFQATT and CDR2 SNEGSKA (reference sequence). V lost 3 bases and J lost 6; bases outside the gene matches: 5. The CDR3 is 12 amino acids. The CDR3 reads CSASPTGAEQYF. In nucleotides, the CDR3 is TGCAGTGCTAGTCCTACAGGGGCCGAGCAGTACTTC.

In this sample, this clone turned up once. The chain links TRBV6-5 to TRBJ2-7, with TRBD1 matching over 10 bases. CDR1 is MNHEY and CDR2 is SVGAGI in the germline V gene. CDR3 length equals 15 residues. V trimming: 6 bases; J trimming: 5 bases; junction bases outside the gene matches: 10. For the CDR3, the DNA is TGTGCCAGCAGCCAAACTGGGACAGGGGAGAACGAGCAGTACTTC. Encoded protein: CASSQTGTGENEQYF.

V gene TRBV2 combines with J gene TRBJ2-1; 14 bases are a match to TRBD2. Trimming took 6 bases from V and 9 from J; bases not matched to a gene: 4. The germline V gene encodes CDR1 SNHLY and CDR2 FYNNEI. CDR3 length equals 14 residues. CDR3 bases: TGTGCCAGCAGACGGACTAGCGGGAGGAGTGAGCAGTTCTTC. This encodes CASRRTSGRSEQFF. Filled out from reference TRBV2 and TRBJ2-1, the complete variable domain reads EPEVTQTPSHQVTQMGQEVILRCVPISNHLYFYWYRQILGQKVEFLVSFYNNEISEKSEIFDDQFSVERPDGSNFTLKIRSTKLEDSAMYFCASRRTSGRSEQFFGPGTRLTVL.

This sequence joins TRBV5-6 and TRBJ1-4; possibly TRBD1 for D (5 bases). V was pared by 0 bases and J by 7 bases, with 10 bases between. The CDR3 covers 14 residues. Germline V gene lookup returns CDR1 SGHDT and CDR2 YYEEEE. The CDR3: CASSLGRASEKLFF. As DNA, the CDR3 is TGTGCCAGCAGCTTGGGCAGGGCGAGTGAAAAACTGTTTTTT. Filled out from reference TRBV5-6 and TRBJ1-4, the complete variable domain reads DAGVTQSPTHLIKTRGQQVTLRCSPKSGHDTVSWYQQALGQGPQFIFQYYEEEERQRGNFPDRFSGHQFPNYSSELNVNALLLGDSALYLCASSLGRASEKLFFGSGTQLSVL.

The CDR3 DNA follows: TGTGCCAGCAGCCTCGTGCAGGGGCGACTCCCCAATTCACCCCTCCACTTT. It specifies CASSLVQGRLPNSPLHF. The chain couples TRBV27 to TRBJ1-6; weak D call: TRBD1 (6 bases). Germline V gene lookup returns CDR1 MNHEY and CDR2 SMNVEV (reference sequence). Between the trimmed V and J ends, which lost 6 bases and 7 bases, there was a span of 22 bases. CDR3 length: 17 amino acids.

The chain couples TRBV27 to TRBJ1-1; 8 bases map to TRBD1. This CDR3 contains 14 residues. The V gene end was trimmed by 1 base and the J gene end by 4 bases; junction bases not matched to a gene: 2. Germline-derived CDR1 and CDR2 are MNHEY and SMNVEV (reference sequence). CDR3 in amino acids: CASSLYQGATEAFF. The CDR3, as DNA: TGTGCCAGCAGTTTATATCAGGGGGCCACTGAAGCTTTCTTT.

In this sample, this clone turned up a few times. The chain carries TRBV29-1 and TRBJ2-6; 8 bases map to TRBD1. There are 16 residues in the CDR3. Germline CDR1 SQVTM, CDR2 ANQGSEA. V was clipped by 4 bases and J by 0 bases; unmatched bases: 5. This chain's CDR3 is CSVGTGLDSGANVLTF. The CDR3 DNA sequence: TGCAGCGTTGGGACAGGGTTAGACTCTGGGGCCAACGTCCTGACTTTC.

This clone has a single count. The V and J genes are TRBV4-1 and TRBJ1-2; D perhaps matches TRBD1 (6 bases). V was pared by 0 bases and J by 4 bases, with 9 bases between. Germline V gene lookup returns CDR1 MGHRA and CDR2 YSYEKL. CDR3 length equals 14 residues. The chain's CDR3 is CASSQEIRGYGYTF. DNA for the CDR3: TGCGCCAGCAGCCAAGAGATCAGGGGCTATGGCTACACCTTC.

This clone was recorded only once. The rearrangement joins TRBV7-9 to TRBJ1-5; TRBD1 might be the D (5 bases). Germline CDR1 SEHNR, CDR2 FQNEAQ (reference sequence). The CDR3 is 13 residues long. The V and J ends lost 3 bases and 8 bases respectively, with 11 bases between them. CDR3 bases: TGTGCCAGCAGCTTCAATGCGGGGGAGCCCCAGCATTTT. Translated, it gives CASSFNAGEPQHF.

This clone appeared a few times. The chain employs TRBV28 and TRBJ2-5, with 8 nucleotides matching TRBD1. The CDR3 covers 15 residues. With 6 bases clipped from V and 5 bases from J, the junction kept 11 bases outside the gene matches. Germline V gene sequence: CDR1 MDHEN, CDR2 SYDVKM. The CDR3 sequence: CASRPQDRDGETQYF. CDR3 nucleotide sequence: TGTGCCAGCAGACCTCAGGACAGGGATGGGGAGACCCAGTACTTC.

CDR3 amino acids: CASSFGENSLNTQYF. In DNA, the CDR3 is TGTGCCAGCAGCTTCGGTGAAAACTCGTTGAATACGCAGTATTTT. The chain carries TRBV7-2 and TRBJ2-3; D unclear. Germline V gene lookup returns CDR1 SGHTA and CDR2 FQGNSA. Trimming left V 3 bases short and J 7 bases short, with 17 bases between. The CDR3 covers 15 residues.

The sample holds a few counts of this clone. The CDR3 DNA follows: TGTGCCAGCAGCTTAGTTTTCACGGGAGGGCACTTTGAGCAGTTCTTC. Amino acid sequence: CASSLVFTGGHFEQFF. The genes are TRBV7-2 and TRBJ2-1, with TRBD2 identical over 8 bases. After removal of 1 base from V and 9 bases from J, the junction contained 11 bases not matched to a gene. The germline CDR1 and CDR2 sequences are SGHTA and FQGNSA. The CDR3 covers 16 residues.

This clone was recorded once. The rearrangement uses TRBV9 and TRBJ2-7; 11 bases align to TRBD2. This CDR3 comprises 14 residues. CDR1 is SGDLS, CDR2 YYNGEE, per germline. V lost 4 bases to trimming and J lost 6 bases; unmatched junction nucleotides: 6. CDR3 in amino acids: CASSYDGTSGEQYF. CDR3 DNA: TGTGCCAGCAGCTATGATGGGACTAGCGGCGAGCAGTACTTC.

This clone has more than one count but fewer than ten. V gene TRBV5-1 combines with J gene TRBJ2-1; 11 bases fit TRBD2. J gave up 6 bases and V 0 bases, and 5 bases lay outside the gene matches. This CDR3 spans 16 amino acids. The germline V gene has CDR1 SGHRS and CDR2 YFSETQ. CDR3: CASSLVAGGPVNEQFF. CDR3 sequence (DNA): TGCGCCAGCAGCTTGGTAGCGGGGGGGCCTGTCAATGAGCAGTTCTTC.

As for this clone: Within the sample, other DNA sequences also encode this same CDR3. The chain recombines TRBV5-1 with TRBJ1-1; 10 bases are shared with TRBD1. Trimming cost V 4 bases and J 5 bases; bases outside gene matches: 5. The germline V gene has CDR1 SGHRS and CDR2 YFSETQ. The CDR3 has 14 amino acids. In DNA form, the CDR3 reads TGCGCCAGCAGCACAGGGACAGGGGAAACTGAAGCTTTCTTT. Its translation: CASSTGTGETEAFF.

This chain connects TRBV10-3 to TRBJ2-5, with TRBD2 matching 15 bases. CDR1 and CDR2 (germline): ENHRY, SYGVKD. The length of the CDR3 is 19 residues. V gave up 2 bases and J gave up 4 bases; unmatched junction bases: 11. The CDR3 sequence: CAISEATGTSGGKSETQYF. CDR3 DNA: TGTGCCATCAGTGAGGCCACCGGGACTAGCGGGGGGAAGTCAGAGACCCAGTACTTC.

V gene TRBV5-1 combines with J gene TRBJ2-2, with 10 bases lining up with TRBD1. Germline assignment: CDR1 SGHRS and CDR2 YFSETQ. The CDR3 totals 15 residues. V was clipped by 4 bases and J by 5 bases; unmatched bases: 5. The CDR3 reads CASSPRQGATGELFF. The DNA for the CDR3 is TGCGCCAGCAGCCCCCGACAGGGGGCGACCGGGGAGCTGTTTTTT.

The J gene is TRBJ1-6, the V gene TRBV30; D may be TRBD1 (5 bases). Germline CDR1 is GTSNPN and CDR2 is SVGIG (reference sequence). This CDR3 has 16 amino acids. The V and J ends lost 8 bases and 0 bases respectively, with 17 bases between them. The DNA for the CDR3 is TGTGCCGGGACCCGAGAGGCTAGCTCCTATAATTCACCCCTCCACTTT. Protein product: CAGTREASSYNSPLHF.

The V gene is TRBV21-1, the J gene TRBJ1-2; the D segment call TRBD1 is taken from the table without a DNA check. TRBV21-1 is reported as a pseudogene. The CDR3 has 18 amino acids. The CDR3 loop is CASSKRALRDRVNYGYTF. The CDR3 region has the DNA TGTGCCAGCAGCAAAAGGGCCCTCCGGGACAGGGTTAACTATGGCTACACCTTC.